The entry below describes one TCR beta chain. The data are from a study of blood T cell repertoires in COVID-19. Overall study context: Material from acute and convalescent COVID-19 was sourced from the United States, Italy and Spain.

The CDR3 length is 15 residues. V lost 1 base, J lost 7 bases, and 11 bases lay in between. Germline CDR1 is MGHRA and CDR2 is YSYEKL. Participants spanned ages about 18 to 95 years and resided in roughly 22 US areas. In assigning cohorts, the study relied on participant-reported clinical history. The authors' processing: Amplification of reference gene primers was used by the study to estimate nucleated cell counts. Method: immunoSEQ multiplex PCR; TCRdb's copy keeps in-frame clones and lacks some. V and J calls plus clone size are reproduced from that table; the DNA served to infer D and trimming. Of under 300,000 clones in the sample, about 85% were seen once.

Source material: PBMCs or T cells enriched from blood (not recorded which). The TCR comes from a woman aged 50 to 60 who had been exposed to COVID-19. The rearrangement uses TRBV4-1 and TRBJ1-6, with D maybe TRBD1 (6 bases). Written as DNA, the CDR3 is TGCGCCAGCAGCCAAGCGATAACAGGGAATTCACCCCTCCACTTT. This translates into CASSQAITGNSPLHF.